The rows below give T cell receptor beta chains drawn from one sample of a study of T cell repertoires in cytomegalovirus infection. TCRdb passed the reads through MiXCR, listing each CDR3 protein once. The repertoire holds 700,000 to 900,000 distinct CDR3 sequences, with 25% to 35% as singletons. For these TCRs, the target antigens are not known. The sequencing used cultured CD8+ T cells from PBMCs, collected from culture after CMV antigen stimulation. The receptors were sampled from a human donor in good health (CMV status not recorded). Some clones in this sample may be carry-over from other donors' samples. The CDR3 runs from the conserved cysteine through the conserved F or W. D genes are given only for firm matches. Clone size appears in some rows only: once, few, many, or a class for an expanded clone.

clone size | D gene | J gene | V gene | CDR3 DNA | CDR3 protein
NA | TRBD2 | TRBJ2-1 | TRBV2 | TGTGCCAGCAGTTTTACGGGGGGGAGGTACAATGAGCAGTTCTTC | CASSFTGGRYNEQFF
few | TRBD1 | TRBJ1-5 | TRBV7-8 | TGTGCCAGCAGCCGTAATGTGGGACAGGGGTACAATCAGCCCCAGCATTTT | CASSRNVGQGYNQPQHF
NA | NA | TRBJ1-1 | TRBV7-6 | TGTGCCAGCAGCTTAGGTAGCTGGGTCGGATCGAACACTGAAGCTTTCTTT | CASSLGSWVGSNTEAFF
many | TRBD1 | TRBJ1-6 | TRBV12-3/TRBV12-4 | TGTGCCAGCAGTGTTGGGACAGCTAATTCACCCCTCCACTTT | CASSVGTANSPLHF
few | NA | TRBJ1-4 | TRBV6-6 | TGTGCCAGCAGACCCGGACGGGTGGGAGAAAAACTGTTTTTT | CASRPGRVGEKLFF
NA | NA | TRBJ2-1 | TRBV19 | TGTGCCAGTCGGACAGCTTTAAATGAGCAGTTCTTC | CASRTALNEQFF
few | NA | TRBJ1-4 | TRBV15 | TGTGCCACCAGCGTCAGGGCTCCTAATGAAAAACTGTTTTTT | CATSVRAPNEKLFF
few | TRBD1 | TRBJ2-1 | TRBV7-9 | TGTGCCAGCAGCTGGGGGACAGACAATGAGCAGTTCTTC | CASSWGTDNEQFF
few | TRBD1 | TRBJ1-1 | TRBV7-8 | TGTGCCAGCAGCTTATGGGGACAGGGGAGCACTGAAGCTTTCTTT | CASSLWGQGSTEAFF
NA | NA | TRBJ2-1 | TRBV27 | TGTGCCAGCAGTTTGCTCGTACAGGGCGGGCAGTGGGATGAGCAGTTCTTC | CASSLLVQGGQWDEQFF
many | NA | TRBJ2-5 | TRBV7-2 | TGTGCCAGCAGCTCCCCCGCGGGGTGGTACCAAGAGACCCAGTACTTC | CASSSPAGWYQETQYF
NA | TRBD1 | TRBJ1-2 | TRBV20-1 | TGCATCGCGGAGGACAGGGGTATTGGCTACACCTTC | CIAEDRGIGYTF
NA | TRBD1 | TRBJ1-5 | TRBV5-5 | TGTGCCAGCACGCTACGGGACAGGGGTAACAATCAGCCCCAGCATTTT | CASTLRDRGNNQPQHF
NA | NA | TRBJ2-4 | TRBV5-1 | TGCGCCAGCTACCCAGGAGGGGACGCCAAAAACATTCAGTACTTC | CASYPGGDAKNIQYF
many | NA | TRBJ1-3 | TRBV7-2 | TGTGCCAGCAGCTTAGCAGGGCCTGGAAACACCATATATTTT | CASSLAGPGNTIYF
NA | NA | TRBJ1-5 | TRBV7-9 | TGTGCCAGCAGCGGGAACAGCTTCGAAAATCAGCCCCAGCATTTT | CASSGNSFENQPQHF
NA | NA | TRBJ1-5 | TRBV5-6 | TGTGCCAGCAGCTTGGCGGACTTGAATCAGCCCCAGCATTTT | CASSLADLNQPQHF
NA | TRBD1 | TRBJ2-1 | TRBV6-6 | TGTGCCAGCAGTTACTCGGTCCGGGACAGCTGGTATGAAGTCCCGTCATTAAGTAGCGATGAGCAGTTCTTC | CASSYSVRDSWYEVPSLSSDEQFF
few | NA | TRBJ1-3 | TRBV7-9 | TGTGCCAGCAGCTCCGCCGGGCGCGAGTATGGAAACACCATATATTTT | CASSSAGREYGNTIYF
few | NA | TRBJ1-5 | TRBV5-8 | TGTGCCAGCAGCTTTTTGGGTTTTAATCAGCCCCAGCATTTT | CASSFLGFNQPQHF
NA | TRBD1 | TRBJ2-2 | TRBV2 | TGTGCCAGCGAAAACCCCCGCGGACAGGGTGTATCCGGGGAGCTGTTTTTT | CASENPRGQGVSGELFF
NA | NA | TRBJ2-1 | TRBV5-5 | TGTGCCAGCAGCTTGGAGTGGCCACAGGCTGGCGCCTACAATGAGCAGTTCTTC | CASSLEWPQAGAYNEQFF
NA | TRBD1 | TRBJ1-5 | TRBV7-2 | TGTGCCAGCAGCTTAAGTAGCAGGGGGCTTCAGCCCCAGCATTTT | CASSLSSRGLQPQHF
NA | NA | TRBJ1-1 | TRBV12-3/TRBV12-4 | TGTGCCAGCAGCAGGAGCCGGGACGGGAACACTGAAGCTTTCTTT | CASSRSRDGNTEAFF
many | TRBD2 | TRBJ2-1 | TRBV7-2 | TGTGCCAGCAGCTCGGGGACTAGCGGGGGGGCCAGGAATGAGCAGTTCTTC | CASSSGTSGGARNEQFF
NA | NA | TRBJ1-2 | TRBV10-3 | TGTGCCATCAGTGTCCTCGGGACCAAAAGGGAGGAATACTATGGCTACACCTTC | CAISVLGTKREEYYGYTF
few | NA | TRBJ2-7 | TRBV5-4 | TGTGCCAGCAGCTTGGCGCCAGTGAGCGAGCAGTACTTC | CASSLAPVSEQYF
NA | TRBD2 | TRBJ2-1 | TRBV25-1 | TGTGCCAGCAGTGCCCTATTAGCGGGGGGGCCGTATGAGCAGTTCTTC | CASSALLAGGPYEQFF
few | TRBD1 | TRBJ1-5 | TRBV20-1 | TGCAGTGCTTGGGACAGGGACCGAGGGCAGCCCCAGCATTTT | CSAWDRDRGQPQHF
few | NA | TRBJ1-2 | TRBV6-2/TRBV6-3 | TGTGCCAGCAGTTACGGGGTGATTGGCTACACCTTC | CASSYGVIGYTF
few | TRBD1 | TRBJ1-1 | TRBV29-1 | TGCAGCGTTGACCAGGGGGGATATAACACTGAAGCTTTCTTT | CSVDQGGYNTEAFF
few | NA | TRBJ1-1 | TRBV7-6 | TGTGCCAGCAGACCTACAGAGAAGCACACTGAAGCTTTCTTT | CASRPTEKHTEAFF
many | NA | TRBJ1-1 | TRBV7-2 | TGTGCCAGCAGCTTAGACAGGGTCTACACTGAAGCTTTCTTT | CASSLDRVYTEAFF
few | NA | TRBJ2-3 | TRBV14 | TGTGCCAGCAGCCCCCTCGGAAGTGCTAGCACAGATACGCAGTATTTT | CASSPLGSASTDTQYF
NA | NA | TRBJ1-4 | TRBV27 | TGTGCCAGCAGTTTCTTAGGGGACGGGGAAAAACTGTTTTTT | CASSFLGDGEKLFF
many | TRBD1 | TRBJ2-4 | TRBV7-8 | TGTGCCAGCAGCCTAGGGACAGGGGAACCCAAGTACATTCAGTACTTC | CASSLGTGEPKYIQYF
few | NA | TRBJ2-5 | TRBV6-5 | TGTGCCAGCAGGACCGCGGACCACAATGGCCAGGAGACCCAGTACTTC | CASRTADHNGQETQYF
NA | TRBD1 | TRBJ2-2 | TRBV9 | TGTGCCAGCAACAGGGGACCCGGGGAGCTGTTTTTT | CASNRGPGELFF
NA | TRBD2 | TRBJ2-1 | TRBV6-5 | TGTGCCAGCAGGCGGGGGGGATCATACTACAATGAGCAGTTCTTC | CASRRGGSYYNEQFF
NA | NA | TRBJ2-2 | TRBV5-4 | TGTGCCAGCAGCTTTCCGGGACTTAGCACCGGGGAGCTGTTTTTT | CASSFPGLSTGELFF
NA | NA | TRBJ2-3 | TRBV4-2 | TGTGCCAGCAGCCCGACCCGTGGTTCAGATACGCAGTATTTT | CASSPTRGSDTQYF
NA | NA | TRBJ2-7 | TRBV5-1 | TGCGCCAGCAGCTTGGAAAGGCGTCAGGTCGGACCCGAGCAGTACTTC | CASSLERRQVGPEQYF
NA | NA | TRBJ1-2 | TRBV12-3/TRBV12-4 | TGTGCCAGCCTTGAATTGGACAGAGGCCTGCACACCTTC | CASLELDRGLHTF
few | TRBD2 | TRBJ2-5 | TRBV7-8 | TGTGCCAGCAGCCCACCTAGCGGGGGGATACAAGAGACCCAGTACTTC | CASSPPSGGIQETQYF